This TCR beta chain was retrieved from a study of cytomegalovirus exposure and HLA in healthy donors. Remarks on this clone: Its antigen remains unidentified.

Trimming removed 7 bases from V and 4 bases from J, with 14 bases in between. CDR1 MDHEN and CDR2 SYDVKM come from the germline V gene. The CDR3 runs to 14 residues. With 60 Vbeta and 13 Jbeta primers, the PCR was carried out. This table comes from immunoSEQ multiplex PCR, and its TCRdb copy is limited to in-frame clones, with some not included. This table holds 140,000 to 150,000 clones, approximately 80% found once. Study results and limitations: The study recorded more than 150 TCR beta chains that were cytomegalovirus-associated. The study reported that TCR beta sequences accurately predicted HLA-A and HLA-B alleles in most subjects. Later analysis identified about 18,000 TCR beta sequences associated with HLA alleles, using a false discovery rate threshold of 0.05. Earlier analysis found most TCR beta V segments productive about 87% or about 30% of the time.

The sequenced sample consisted of PBMCs. This receptor was identified in a female donor in good health and CMV-seronegative. The rearrangement uses TRBV28 and TRBJ2-1; weak D call: TRBD2 (6 bases). Written as DNA, the CDR3 is TGTGCCAGCACACGGGACTCCGTTTACAATGAGCAGTTCTTC. It specifies CASTRDSVYNEQFF.